The 27 T cell receptor beta chains below all came from one sample that was sequenced in a study of blood T cell repertoires in COVID-19. Using immunoSEQ multiplex PCR, the repertoire was profiled, and TCRdb retains in-frame clones only, with some absent. The sample consists of under 200,000 clones, 65% to 85% of them appearing once. The sample consisted of peripheral blood. The receptors derive from a woman aged 55-70 years with acute or convalescent COVID-19.

The chain uses TRBV6-5 and TRBJ1-2; tentatively, D is TRBD1 (6 bases). The CDR3 totals 15 residues. CDR1 and CDR2 (germline): MNHEY, SVGAGI. V dropped 0 bases and J dropped 5 bases, with 13 bases sitting between them. CDR3 protein: CASSYSTRTVYGYTF. The CDR3 nucleotides are TGTGCCAGCAGTTACTCGACCCGGACAGTTTATGGCTACACCTTC.

The table lists this clone with a count of one. This chain uses TRBV28 with TRBJ2-5; 11 bases match TRBD2. Germline CDR1 is MDHEN and CDR2 is SYDVKM. The J segment lost 5 bases and the V segment lost 4 bases, leaving 6 bases of the junction unmatched. This CDR3 comprises 15 residues. The CDR3 loop is CASSSRLAGWETQYF. The CDR3 DNA is TGTGCCAGCAGTTCACGACTAGCGGGGTGGGAGACCCAGTACTTC.

This clone was observed a handful of times. This sequence joins TRBV29-1 and TRBJ2-7, with TRBD1 identical over 8 bases. V shed 5 bases, J shed 0 bases, and the junction held 3 bases outside the gene matches. Germline lookup yields CDR1 SQVTM and CDR2 ANQGSEA. The CDR3 loop spans 13 amino acids. CDR3 sequence reads: CSVRQGSSYEQYF. The CDR3 DNA reads TGCAGCGTTAGACAGGGGAGCTCCTACGAGCAGTACTTC.

The chain uses TRBV5-6 and TRBJ1-5; 8 positions agree with TRBD1. From germline, CDR1 is SGHDT and CDR2 YYEEEE. V was clipped by 7 bases and J by 2 bases; unmatched bases: 11. This CDR3 comprises 16 residues. The CDR3 region is CASFPSGQGGNQPQHF. The DNA for the CDR3 is TGTGCCAGCTTCCCCTCCGGACAGGGAGGCAATCAGCCCCAGCATTTT.

This sequence joins TRBV5-4 and TRBJ2-1; TRBD2 matches 13 bases. The CDR3 is 15 amino acids. Germline V gene data show CDR1 as SGHNT and CDR2 as YYREEE (reference sequence). Unmatched junction bases numbered 2, after V lost 4 bases and J lost 4 bases. The chain's CDR3 is CASSRTSGGYNEQFF. CDR3 sequence (DNA): TGTGCCAGCAGCCGGACTAGCGGGGGTTACAATGAGCAGTTCTTC.

This clone came up many times. The V gene is TRBV14, the J gene TRBJ2-7; the match to TRBD2 covers 11 bases. This CDR3 is built from 16 residues. The germline V gene has CDR1 SGHDN and CDR2 FVKESK. Trimming cost V 5 bases and J 6 bases; bases outside gene matches: 12. DNA for the CDR3: TGTGCCAGCAGCTTGGCTAGCGGGGGGTCGTTTCTCGAGCAGTACTTC. Residues: CASSLASGGSFLEQYF.

V and J are TRBV5-1 and TRBJ2-7; tentative D call: TRBD2 (6 bases). The CDR3 runs 13 residues. The germline CDR1 and CDR2 sequences are SGHRS and YFSETQ. Trimming removed 4 bases from V and 11 bases from J, with 19 bases in between. The CDR3 DNA reads TGCGCCAGCAGCCCCGAGGAGGGGAGTTTTAAGTACTTC. Translated: CASSPEEGSFKYF.

J is TRBJ1-1 and V is TRBV23-1; D perhaps matches TRBD1 (6 bases). TRBV23-1 is an open reading frame, and its role is uncertain. The V and J ends lost 3 bases and 0 bases respectively, with 17 bases between them. This CDR3 contains 17 residues. The CDR3: CASSHPEGVGLNTEAFF. CDR3 nucleotides: TGCGCCAGCAGTCACCCCGAGGGGGTAGGTTTGAACACTGAAGCTTTCTTT.

The rearrangement uses TRBV6-2 or TRBV6-3 and TRBJ2-5, with TRBD2 matching over 7 bases. The CDR3 contains 19 residues. J was trimmed by 5 bases and V by 0 bases; bases with no gene match: 18. The germline gives CDR1 MNHEY, CDR2 SVGEGT. CDR3 amino acids: CASSYSPGLSANVRETQYF. As DNA, the CDR3 is TGTGCCAGCAGTTACTCCCCGGGACTAAGCGCCAATGTTCGGGAGACCCAGTACTTC.

This clone was found once. This chain joins TRBV10-3 and TRBJ1-1, with a tentative D call TRBD1 (5 bases). V gave up 2 bases and J gave up 1 base, with 8 bases separating them. Germline CDR1 ENHRY, CDR2 SYGVKD. CDR3 length: 14 amino acids. CDR3: CAISEGQGNTEAFF. The DNA of the CDR3 is TGTGCCATCAGTGAGGGTCAGGGGAACACTGAAGCTTTCTTT.

The chain recombines TRBV3-1 (or the pseudogene TRBV3-2) with TRBJ2-7; D is unclear. Germline V gives CDR1 LGHDT, CDR2 YNNKEL (reference sequence). There are 16 residues in the CDR3. Trimming pared 0 bases from V and 4 bases from J, leaving 16 bases between. CDR3 DNA: TGTGCCAGCAGCCAAGATGTCAGTCAGGCCCCTTACGAGCAGTACTTC. Amino acids: CASSQDVSQAPYEQYF.

This sequence joins TRBV18 and TRBJ1-2, with a weak D call TRBD1 (5 bases). V lost 0 bases to trimming and J lost 2 bases, with 10 bases between them. Germline assignment: CDR1 KGHSH and CDR2 LQKENI. The CDR3 has 15 amino acids. The CDR3 DNA reads TGTGCCAGCTCACCACCGACAGCCCTCAACTATGGCTACACCTTC. Protein sequence: CASSPPTALNYGYTF. Using reference TRBV18 and TRBJ1-2 for the parts outside the CDR3, the full variable domain is NAGVMQNPRHLVRRRGQEARLRCSPMKGHSHVYWYRQLPEEGLKFMVYLQKENIIDESGMPKERFSAEFPKEGPSILRIQQVVRGDSAAYFCASSPPTALNYGYTFGSGTRLTVV.

The chain carries TRBV9 and TRBJ2-1, with D perhaps TRBD2 (7 bases). Looked up from germline, CDR1 is SGDLS and CDR2 is YYNGEE. The CDR3 is made up of 14 amino acids. Trimming cost V 0 bases and J 6 bases, with 10 bases left between them. The CDR3 nucleotides are TGTGCCAGCAGCGTAGGACGGGGGGCCAATGAGCAGTTCTTC. Translation: CASSVGRGANEQFF.

The chain carries TRBV4-1 and TRBJ1-2, with D hard to call. CDR3 length: 15 residues. Trimming left V 0 bases short and J 2 bases short, with 10 bases between. Germline values: CDR1 MGHRA, CDR2 YSYEKL. CDR3 sequence (DNA): TGCGCCAGCAGCCAAGATACGCGCCAAAACTATGGCTACACCTTC. Residues: CASSQDTRQNYGYTF.

This sequence joins TRBV7-2 and TRBJ1-5; possible D gene TRBD1, 6 bases. The CDR3 runs 15 residues. V lost 3 bases and J lost 4, with 13 bases in between. Germline assignment: CDR1 SGHTA and CDR2 FQGNSA. DNA for the CDR3: TGTGCCAGCAGCTTCTACACTACAGGGAATCAGCCCCAGCATTTT. Amino acid sequence: CASSFYTTGNQPQHF.

There are a few counts of this clone. This chain links TRBV20-1 with TRBJ2-7; 9 bases fit TRBD1. After removal of 3 bases from V and 3 bases from J, the junction contained 6 bases not matched to a gene. Per the germline V gene, CDR1 is DFQATT and CDR2 is SNEGSKA (reference sequence). The CDR3 consists of 14 residues. The CDR3, as DNA: TGCAGTGCTAGTCGCCAGGACAGGGGCTACGAGCAGTACTTC. It encodes CSASRQDRGYEQYF.

V gene TRBV7-9 combines with J gene TRBJ1-2; 8 bases map to TRBD1. The CDR3 consists of 15 residues. Trimming at V came to 5 bases and at J to 3 bases, leaving 8 bases not matched to a gene. Germline V lookup: CDR1 SEHNR, CDR2 FQNEAQ (reference sequence). The CDR3 sequence: CASSPRTGIDYGYTF. The CDR3 DNA is TGTGCCAGCAGCCCTAGGACAGGGATCGACTATGGCTACACCTTC.

The gene calls are TRBV9 and TRBJ1-1; 7 positions agree with TRBD1. There are 15 residues in the CDR3. Germline V gene sequence: CDR1 SGDLS, CDR2 YYNGEE. The V and J ends lost 0 bases and 0 bases, in that order; junction bases with no gene match: 2. This chain's CDR3 is CASSVGGQMNTEAFF. Written as DNA, the CDR3 is TGTGCCAGCAGCGTAGGGGGACAGATGAACACTGAAGCTTTCTTT.

The chain recombines TRBV15 with TRBJ2-5, with a weak D call TRBD2 (6 bases). From germline, CDR1 is LNHNV and CDR2 YYDKDF (reference sequence). V gave up 2 bases and J gave up 5 bases, with 15 bases separating them. This CDR3 contains 15 residues. This chain's CDR3 is CATSRPGVGGETQYF. CDR3 nucleotide sequence: TGTGCCACCAGCAGACCGGGGGTCGGCGGCGAGACCCAGTACTTC.

The chain has TRBV9 and TRBJ2-5; TRBD2 agrees at 10 bases. The J segment lost 3 bases and the V segment lost 0 bases, leaving 2 bases of the junction unmatched. CDR1 and CDR2 (germline): SGDLS, YYNGEE. This CDR3 has 15 residues. As DNA, the CDR3 is TGTGCCAGCAGCGTAGCCCTAGCGGGGGAAGAGACCCAGTACTTC. Residues: CASSVALAGEETQYF.

V gene TRBV2 combines with J gene TRBJ2-2; tentative D call: TRBD1 (8 bases). V lost 6 bases and J 2 bases, leaving 16 bases between the germline ends. Germline CDR1 reads SNHLY; CDR2 reads FYNNEI. The CDR3 runs 16 residues. Written as DNA, the CDR3 is TGTGCCAGCAGGGGGGGGACAGGCTTAAACACCGGGGAGCTGTTTTTT. It is translated as CASRGGTGLNTGELFF.

J is TRBJ2-7 and V is TRBV12-3 or TRBV12-4, with D perhaps matching TRBD2 (5 bases). V gave up 6 bases and J gave up 3 bases, with 12 bases separating them. The CDR3 is 13 residues long. The CDR3 is CASSRRAGYEQYF. The CDR3 region has the DNA TGTGCCAGCAGCCGTAGGGCGGGCTACGAGCAGTACTTC.

The chain uses TRBV24-1 and TRBJ1-1, with TRBD1 identical over 7 bases. CDR3 length equals 13 residues. Looked up from germline, CDR1 is KGHDR and CDR2 is SFDVKD. V trimming: 3 bases; J trimming: 7 bases; junction bases outside the gene matches: 4. The CDR3 coding sequence is TGTGCCACCAGTGATCATTGGACAGGTGAAGCTTTCTTT. Its protein product is CATSDHWTGEAFF.

The rearrangement joins TRBV24-1 to TRBJ1-1; TRBD1 is a possible D gene (5 bases). The germline V and J ends were trimmed by 1 base and 4 bases, with 12 bases remaining between them. CDR3 length: 15 amino acids. Germline values: CDR1 KGHDR, CDR2 SFDVKD. DNA of the CDR3: TGTGCCACCAGTGATTTTGGGGCAGGGCCCACTGAAGCTTTCTTT. Its translation is CATSDFGAGPTEAFF.

The J gene is TRBJ2-2, the V gene TRBV18; D may be TRBD1 (7 bases). V was shortened by 2 bases and J by 4 bases, with 11 bases between the two germline ends. Looked up from germline, CDR1 is KGHSH and CDR2 is LQKENI. The CDR3 extends over 15 amino acids. The CDR3 sequence: CASSPIQGGTGELFF. The CDR3 DNA follows: TGTGCCAGCTCACCAATCCAGGGGGGCACCGGGGAGCTGTTTTTT. Based on the CDR3 plus reference TRBV18 and TRBJ2-2, the full variable domain is NAGVMQNPRHLVRRRGQEARLRCSPMKGHSHVYWYRQLPEEGLKFMVYLQKENIIDESGMPKERFSAEFPKEGPSILRIQQVVRGDSAAYFCASSPIQGGTGELFFGEGSRLTVL.

This chain uses TRBV30 with TRBJ2-3; the match to TRBD1 covers 9 bases. V shed 2 bases, J shed 6 bases, and the junction held 9 bases outside the gene matches. This CDR3 comprises 15 residues. Germline CDR1 is GTSNPN and CDR2 is SVGIG (reference sequence). The CDR3 DNA reads as TGTGCCTGGAGTTCGGGACAGGGCGGTGGGGATACGCAGTATTTT. Encoded protein: CAWSSGQGGGDTQYF.

The chain carries TRBV5-8 and TRBJ2-1, with 9 nucleotides matching TRBD2. The CDR3 runs to 15 residues. Germline CDR1 is SGHTS and CDR2 is YDEGEE. The trim removed 3 bases at V and 7 bases at J, leaving 8 bases unmatched. The CDR3: CASSWGTSSRNEQFF. In DNA form, the CDR3 reads TGTGCCAGCAGCTGGGGGACTAGCTCTCGGAATGAGCAGTTCTTC.